This TCR beta chain appears in the sequencing data of a study of cytomegalovirus exposure and HLA in healthy donors (dated by TCRdb to about 2017). Concerning the study at large: In an earlier analysis of approximately 500 of the donors, 250 to 350 Gb of sequence data and 90 million to 120 million unique TCR beta sequences from 150 million to 200 million T cells were reported. About 280 gigabases of sequencing data and around 85 million unique TCR sequences made up an early release that covered 500 to 700 HLA-typed donors. Of the 398 genotyped donors, approximately 83% fell in the genetic ancestry cluster associated with self-reported Caucasian donors. The study was designed to test whether signatures of past pathogen exposure could be identified by cataloging public T cell receptors. The study profiled the T cell repertoires of some 610 subjects by immunosequencing and related them to cytomegalovirus serostatus. Along with the roughly 710-subject first cohort, a separate validation cohort of over a hundred different subjects was used. The study combined high-throughput TCR immunosequencing, statistical association of individual TCRs with disease status, and machine learning to predict cytomegalovirus infection status. In a later analysis, previously published TCR beta repertoires from several hundred donors were re-analyzed and high-resolution HLA genotyping was added so that TCR occurrence patterns could be studied. In the later analysis, no new phenotypic data were used to find candidate immune exposures; instead, reliance was placed on TCR beta sequences and their occurrence across donors. An earlier analysis of roughly 600 of the donors used high-throughput TCR beta sequencing to judge whether each TCR beta V gene segment behaved as functional or pseudogenic. Alongside the repertoire data, information on donor age, sex, ethnicity and CMV serostatus was compiled. In a later genetic analysis, genome-wide SNP genotypes for about 55% of the roughly 670 donors were used, and that subset was treated as a discovery cohort. Every discovery cohort repertoire had been produced on one sequencing platform. HLA typing included class I and class II loci at four-digit resolution. Typing coverage differed by locus: A, B, C, DRB1 and DQB1 were typed in about 620-630 donors, DQA1 in 500 to 550, DPA1 in 600 to 610, and DPB1 in about 450. Roughly 5 DR-DQ haplotypes were handled as single units for association and clustering, since linkage in the cohort was strong. Among over 350 genotyped donors of the cohort, an average of around 240,000 unique TCR beta nucleotide sequences were sequenced per donor, roughly 20% of them non-productive. Beyond this particular receptor, the publication reports: The authors suggested that the approach could potentially be generalized to other disease states and immunological phenotypes. In a later analysis, HLA-associated TCR beta chains showed more clonal expansion and lower generation probabilities than non-associated chains that were equally common. According to a later analysis, TCR association rates differed among HLA loci, with DRB1 alleles showing the most associated TCRs and HLA-C alleles showing the fewest. In vitro tests confirmed that three of the cytomegalovirus-associated TCR beta chains recognize cytomegalovirus antigens. Sequencing depth was assumed to be roughly uniform across donors in the presence/absence analyses, though that assumption may not hold. In a later analysis, most CMV-associated TCR beta chains were found to appear HLA-restricted, with HLA associations seemingly driven largely by CMV exposure. In both the original and validation cohorts, the classifier was reported to diagnose cytomegalovirus status with high specificity and sensitivity. The cohort was sequenced for TCR beta chains only, and without alpha or paired-chain data the features that could be detected were limited. Specific HLA alleles were associated with some 15,000 TCR beta sequences at a false discovery rate of 0.05 in a later analysis. Correlated functional status among segregating V segments might be attributable to linkage disequilibrium, but an unknown experimental factor could not be ruled out. A later genetic analysis associated a missense DCLRE1C variant with V-gene and J-gene trimming of TCR beta chains, and an independent cohort replicated the association. Because HLA typing was missing for some donors at each locus, association tests included only the typed subset. Because the 87-base-pair reads could not distinguish some IMGT-functional V segments, including TRBV6-2 and TRBV6-3, those segments were excluded. A cluster of highly shared sequence variants was judged likely to be a technical artifact of the sequencing pipeline. When HLA alleles, especially DR and DQ, strongly co-occurred, attributing TCR associations to individual alleles was difficult. A total of about 180 TCR beta chains were listed by the study as associated with cytomegalovirus. An earlier analysis of 587 of the donors showed that most TCR beta V segments appeared in productive rearrangements either about 87% or about 30% of the time, which broadly matched IMGT annotations. According to a later genetic analysis, donors in an Asian-associated ancestry cluster had fewer N-insertions in productive TCRs than the approximately 610-donor mean. The earlier analysis of about 600 of the donors excluded some 15 rarely observed V segments, including chromosome 9 orphons, because counts were too low. CMV serostatus was the only immune exposure information available for the cohort. A further reported finding was that TCR beta sequences accurately predicted the HLA-A and HLA-B alleles for most subjects in the first cohort. While some public TCRs were present in many individuals, most TCR sequences turned up only very rarely across donors. In a later analysis, several top co-occurrence clusters were reported to appear linked to parvovirus B19, influenza, CMV and Epstein-Barr virus.

Library method: the immunoSEQ multiplex PCR assay. For the multiplex PCR, a mixture combining 60 forward primers for TCR Vbeta segments and 13 reverse primers for TCR Jbeta segments was used. The CDR3 region of rearranged TCR beta genes was amplified from genomic DNA by a multiplex PCR assay. On the Illumina HiSeq System, the amplified TCR beta libraries were sequenced as 87-base-pair reads. In the authors' own workflow: A later analysis counted about 80 million unique TCR beta chains across the 666 repertoires, and approximately 11 million of these chains were shared by at least two donors. Raw reads were error-corrected and collapsed into unique sequences with a nearest-neighbor algorithm that merged closely related sequences to remove PCR and sequencing errors. Alignment of CDR3 sequences to IMGT reference sequences was used to assign V, D and J gene segments. For a sequence to be retained, at least a six-nucleotide match to both a V gene segment and a J gene segment was required. A rearrangement was called productive if the CDR3 had no stop codons and remained in frame with V and J, and every other rearrangement was called non-productive. Following IMGT convention, CDR3 was defined as the stretch from the second conserved V-encoded cysteine up to the conserved J-encoded phenylalanine. The earlier analysis of about 590 of the donors excluded sequences that lacked an unambiguous match to a single V gene segment. In an earlier analysis of 587 of the donors, a V segment was called functional when productive rearrangements were above 56.7%, and segregating when the standard deviation between donors exceeded 5%. To diagnose cytomegalovirus status from the catalog of TCR beta chain sequences, a statistical classification framework was built. V and J gene assignment, in a later analysis, came from comparing TCR nucleotide sequences with IMGT/GENE-DB human TR gene sequences. The TCRdist pipeline was used in a later analysis to assign CDR3 sequences and most-parsimonious VDJ recombination scenarios. In a later analysis, every TCR beta chain was defined by the combination of its CDR3 amino acid sequence and its V-gene family, and reads without a unique V-gene family were dropped. As a way to deal with suspected cross-contamination and a sequencing artifact, a later analysis dropped hundreds of nucleotide sequences that were highly shared and had low generation probability. For each public chain, a later analysis derived a clonal expansion index from normalized ranks of inferred template counts within each repertoire. A later analysis computed generation probabilities with a VDJ recombination model fitted to out-of-frame rearrangements, and checked the results against IGoR. Hypergeometric tests were used in a later analysis to score TCR-TCR, TCR-HLA and TCR-CMV co-occurrence, with a repertoire-size bias correction applied to the TCR pairs. False discovery rates were estimated in a later analysis by permuting HLA or CMV assignments 20 times. A later analysis grouped co-occurring TCRs with DBSCAN, adding TCRdist sequence similarity when clustering within HLA-allele-positive subsets. Repertoires with fewer than 30,000 or more than 120,000 public chains, plus five repertoires with anomalous nucleotide sharing, were excluded from co-occurrence clustering. TCRdb mirrors the immuneACCESS table, restricted to in-frame sequences. Some clones are absent from its copies; in checked studies, under half trace to an unresolved V gene, and the reason for the others is unknown. V and J calls and clone size are those listed in that table; D and trimming were worked out from the DNA. This sample has more than 95,000 clones in its table, and about 83% of those were observed once. The ten largest make up 5% to 6.5% of the sample.

In total, over 600 healthy bone marrow donors made up the cohort. At the time of sampling, every cohort member was nominally healthy, though immune exposures that went unrecorded were likely present. The donor tested CMV seronegative, placing the donor among the 350 to 400 seronegative members of the cohort. A peripheral blood sample was provided by each donor, and peripheral blood mononuclear cells were used for TCR beta sequencing. Genomic DNA was extracted from the blood cell samples with the Qiagen DNeasy Blood Extraction Kit. With regard to this clone: It has no known antigen specificity. The input lacks base qualities; no much larger clone sits a single base away.

From cysteine to phenylalanine, the CDR3 is 14 amino acids long. Of all the DNA, just the CDR3 is kept, 42 bases in frame from base 1. Here V drops 5 bases and J drops 3 bases, and the junction holds 7 bases not matched to any gene. The germline V gene encodes CDR1 SGHTA and CDR2 FQGNSA. This TCR derives from a man younger than 30 in good health and CMV-seronegative. The rearranged segments are TRBV7-2 and TRBJ2-7; 7 central nucleotides agree with TRBD1. Sequenced input: PBMCs. DNA sequence: TGTGCCAGCAGCCCCCGCCGGACAGGCTACGAGCAGTACTTC. Its translation is CASSPRRTGYEQYF.